These 12 T cell receptor beta chains were sequenced from one sample in a study of post-analysis software for immune sequencing data. Regarding the study as a whole: Relative to controls, patients had several TRBV segments at higher frequency, with TRBV5-6, TRBV5-1 and TRBV20-1 among these.

Antigen specificity for these receptors is unknown. The TCR beta cDNA libraries contained unique molecular identifiers. One entry per CDR3 protein results from TCRdb running MiXCR on the PCR reads. This table has roughly 670,000 distinct CDR3 sequences, roughly three fifths appearing once. The sequenced sample was blood. Source of these receptors: a girl aged 2-10 years with multiple sclerosis.

In its sample, this clonotype was seen a few times. The chain links TRBV27 to TRBJ1-2, with a tentative D call TRBD1 (6 bases). This CDR3 is built from 13 residues. V lost 6 bases and J 2 bases, leaving 10 bases between the germline ends. Germline CDR1 reads MNHEY; CDR2 reads SMNVEV (reference sequence). The CDR3 DNA reads TGTGCCAGCAGCCACCAGGGGAACTATGGCTACACCTTC. This translates into CASSHQGNYGYTF.

This clonotype was observed a handful of times. CDR3 in DNA: TGTGCCAGCAGTTTATACGGGGCGGAGCAGTTCTTC. Translated, it gives CASSLYGAEQFF. The chain links TRBV12-3 or TRBV12-4 to TRBJ2-1; perhaps D is TRBD1 or TRBD2 (5 bases each). This CDR3 comprises 12 residues. Trimming stripped 2 bases from V and 10 bases from J, with 9 bases between.

The chain uses TRBV5-6 and TRBJ1-5; weak D call: TRBD1 (5 bases). Germline loops: CDR1 SGHDT, CDR2 YYEEEE. The CDR3 is made up of 15 amino acids. Trimming left V 3 bases short and J 3 bases short, with 13 bases between. CDR3 coding DNA: TGTGCCAGCAGCTCGACGAGACAGACCAATCAGCCCCAGCATTTT. Translating it yields CASSSTRQTNQPQHF.

The chain recombines TRBV27 with TRBJ2-1; no clear D. This CDR3 region has 14 residues. Germline assignment: CDR1 MNHEY and CDR2 SMNVEV (reference sequence). V was pared by 0 bases and J by 7 bases, with 10 bases between. The CDR3 DNA follows: TGTGCCAGCAGTTTATCCGTCCTGCGTAATGAGCAGTTCTTC. It translates to CASSLSVLRNEQFF.

The chain combines TRBV4-1 with TRBJ1-1, with D possibly being TRBD1 (5 bases). CDR3 length equals 19 residues. Germline CDR1 and CDR2: MGHRA and YSYEKL. Between the trimmed V and J ends, which lost 1 base and 5 bases, there was a span of 26 bases. CDR3 region: CASSQGLGEGKRALTEAFF. DNA for the CDR3: TGCGCCAGCAGCCAAGGACTGGGGGAAGGGAAGAGAGCATTGACTGAAGCTTTCTTT.

The chain combines TRBV7-8 with TRBJ2-3, with TRBD1 identical over 10 bases. From germline, CDR1 is SGHVS and CDR2 FQNEAQ. The CDR3 length is 21 residues. The trim removed 5 bases at V and 1 base at J, leaving 21 bases unmatched. CDR3 residues: CASSPIALLPWTGGRTDTQYF. CDR3 coding DNA: TGTGCCAGCAGCCCGATAGCCCTCTTACCCTGGACAGGGGGACGCACAGATACGCAGTATTTT.

The chain couples TRBV20-1 to TRBJ2-1; TRBD2 matches 7 bases. The CDR3 covers 14 residues. Germline CDR1 reads DFQATT; CDR2 reads SNEGSKA (reference sequence). The V gene end was trimmed by 0 bases and the J gene end by 9 bases; junction bases not matched to a gene: 8. CDR3 DNA: TGCAGTGCTAGAGATGCGGGAGCAAACCGTGAGCAGTTCTTC. Amino acids: CSARDAGANREQFF.

This clonotype was counted a few times. This chain joins TRBV5-1 and TRBJ1-2; D is ambiguous. This CDR3 contains 10 residues. The germline V gene has CDR1 SGHRS and CDR2 YFSETQ. The V end was cut by 2 bases, the J end by 7 bases, with 3 bases between. The CDR3, as DNA: TGCGCCAGCAGCTTTCTTGGCTACACCTTC. Residues: CASSFLGYTF.

This chain uses TRBV5-6 with TRBJ1-2; TRBD1 might be the D (6 bases). V was cut by 5 bases and J by 6 bases, with 14 bases left in between. Germline-derived CDR1 and CDR2 are SGHDT and YYEEEE. This CDR3 region has 13 residues. CDR3 coding DNA: TGTGCCAGCAGGACAGGAGTACCGGATGGCTACACCTTC. It translates to CASRTGVPDGYTF.

This clonotype was observed a single time. This chain joins TRBV12-3 or TRBV12-4 and TRBJ2-3; D remains ambiguous. The CDR3 spans 15 residues. V was clipped by 6 bases and J by 0 bases, with 13 bases between them. CDR3: CASRPQVLSTDTQYF. DNA for the CDR3: TGTGCCAGCAGGCCCCAGGTGTTGAGCACAGATACGCAGTATTTT.

V and J are TRBV6-2 or TRBV6-3 and TRBJ2-7; D is perhaps TRBD1 (6 bases). CDR3 size: 14 residues. Germline V gene lookup returns CDR1 MNHEY and CDR2 SVGEGT. V was trimmed by 2 bases and J by 7 bases, leaving 15 bases between them. The chain's CDR3 is CASSYGNRAMEQYF. DNA for the CDR3: TGTGCCAGCAGTTACGGGAACAGGGCGATGGAGCAGTACTTC.

This clonotype was picked up a small number of times. V and J are TRBV28 and TRBJ2-1, with TRBD2 matching over 7 bases. The CDR3 totals 14 residues. V was clipped by 10 bases and J by 9 bases; unmatched bases: 15. Looked up from germline, CDR1 is MDHEN and CDR2 is SYDVKM. The CDR3 loop reads CATAPLTSTTEQFF. The CDR3 bases are TGTGCCACCGCACCCCTGACTAGCACGACTGAGCAGTTCTTC.